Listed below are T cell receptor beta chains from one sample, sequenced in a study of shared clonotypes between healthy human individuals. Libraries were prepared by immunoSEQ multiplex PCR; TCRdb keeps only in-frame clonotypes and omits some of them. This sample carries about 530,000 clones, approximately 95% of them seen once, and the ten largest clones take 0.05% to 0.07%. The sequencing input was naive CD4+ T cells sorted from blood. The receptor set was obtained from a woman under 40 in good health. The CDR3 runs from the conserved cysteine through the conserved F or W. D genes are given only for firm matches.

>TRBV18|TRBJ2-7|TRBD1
CASSTKTDRGREQYF
TGTGCCAGCTCAACTAAGACGGACAGGGGACGCGAGCAGTACTTC
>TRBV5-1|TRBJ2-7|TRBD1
CASSASGTGTYEQYF
TGCGCCAGCAGCGCCTCCGGGACAGGGACGTACGAGCAGTACTTC
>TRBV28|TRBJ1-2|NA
CASRAEAGGYTF
TGTGCCAGCAGGGCCGAAGCTGGGGGCTACACCTTC
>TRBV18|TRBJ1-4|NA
CASSPRSKTNEKLFF
TGTGCCAGCTCACCTAGAAGTAAGACTAATGAAAAACTGTTTTTT
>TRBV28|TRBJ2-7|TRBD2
CASRDLAGGYEQYF
TGTGCCAGCAGGGACCTAGCGGGAGGTTACGAGCAGTACTTC
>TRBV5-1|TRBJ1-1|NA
CASSLGTENTEAFF
TGCGCCAGCAGCTTGGGGACAGAAAACACTGAAGCTTTCTTT
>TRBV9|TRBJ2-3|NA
CASSVAGHSVGATDTQYF
TGTGCCAGCAGCGTAGCCGGCCATAGCGTGGGGGCCACAGATACGCAGTATTTT
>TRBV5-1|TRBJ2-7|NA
CASSPAGGEQYF
TGCGCCAGCAGCCCGGCGGGTGGGGAGCAGTACTTC
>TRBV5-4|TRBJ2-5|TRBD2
CASSFGGTSGGETQYF
TGTGCCAGCAGCTTCGGAGGGACTAGCGGTGGAGAGACCCAGTACTTC
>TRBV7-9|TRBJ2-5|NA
CASSFILETQYF
TGTGCCAGCAGCTTTATCCTGGAGACCCAGTACTTC
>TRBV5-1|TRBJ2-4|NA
CASSNRGGPPVF
TGCGCCAGCAGCAATCGAGGAGGTCCCCCGGTGTTC
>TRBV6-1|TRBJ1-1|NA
CASMLDSPNTEAFF
TGTGCCAGCATGTTGGACAGTCCGAACACTGAAGCTTTCTTT
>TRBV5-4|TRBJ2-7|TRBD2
CASSSAGGPSGEQYF
TGTGCCAGCAGCTCAGCGGGAGGGCCTTCGGGCGAGCAGTACTTC
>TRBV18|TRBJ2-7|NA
CASSPASGGYEQYF
TGTGCCAGCTCACCAGCATCAGGGGGGTACGAGCAGTACTTC
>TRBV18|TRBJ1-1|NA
CASSLGAGNTEAFF
TGTGCCAGCTCACTGGGGGCAGGGAACACTGAAGCTTTCTTT
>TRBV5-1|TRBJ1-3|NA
CASSQTSGSNTIYF
TGCGCCAGCAGCCAGACAAGTGGATCGAACACCATATATTTT
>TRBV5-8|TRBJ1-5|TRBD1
CASSLTGVDGSQHF
TGTGCCAGCAGCCTGACAGGGGTAGACGGCTCCCAGCATTTT
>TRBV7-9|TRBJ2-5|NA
CASSLGGRGETQYF
TGTGCCAGCAGCTTAGGGGGCAGGGGTGAGACCCAGTACTTC
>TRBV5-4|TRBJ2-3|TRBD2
CASSLDGGGPVGDTQYF
TGTGCCAGCAGCCTCGATGGGGGAGGGCCTGTGGGGGATACGCAGTATTTT
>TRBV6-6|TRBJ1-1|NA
CASSYSSQGRYEAFF
TGTGCCAGCAGTTACTCGAGTCAGGGGCGATATGAAGCTTTCTTT
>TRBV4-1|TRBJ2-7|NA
CASSHQGSYEQYF
TGCGCCAGCAGCCACCAGGGTTCCTACGAGCAGTACTTC
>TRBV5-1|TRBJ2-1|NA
CASSLIVGDNEQFF
TGCGCCAGCAGCTTAATTGTGGGGGACAATGAGCAGTTCTTC
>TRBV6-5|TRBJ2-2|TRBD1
CASRYDRGPTGELFF
TGTGCCAGCAGATATGACAGGGGCCCCACCGGGGAGCTGTTTTTT
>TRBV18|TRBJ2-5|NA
CASSPLSETETQYF
TGTGCCAGCTCACCACTAAGCGAGACAGAGACCCAGTACTTC
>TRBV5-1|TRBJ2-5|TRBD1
CASSTRDRGVWETQYF
TGCGCCAGCAGCACCCGGGACAGGGGAGTTTGGGAGACCCAGTACTTC
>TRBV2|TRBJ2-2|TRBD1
CASSDSGQDTGELFF
TGTGCCAGCAGTGACTCGGGACAGGACACCGGGGAGCTGTTTTTT
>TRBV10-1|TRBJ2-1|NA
CASSGGALTNEQFF
TGCGCCAGCAGTGGTGGGGCATTAACCAATGAGCAGTTCTTC
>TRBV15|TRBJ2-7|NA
CATSRGLGARSSYEQYF
TGTGCCACCAGCAGAGGTCTGGGGGCCCGGAGCTCCTACGAGCAGTACTTC
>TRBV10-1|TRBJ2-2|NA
CASSRGYTGELFF
TGCGCCAGCAGTCGGGGATACACCGGGGAGCTGTTTTTT
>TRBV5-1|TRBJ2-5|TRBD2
CASSTDSGRARQYF
TGCGCCAGCAGCACCGATAGCGGGAGGGCAAGGCAGTACTTC
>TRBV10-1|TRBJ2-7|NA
CASSESKRGIYEQYF
TGCGCCAGCAGTGAGTCGAAACGGGGCATCTACGAGCAGTACTTC
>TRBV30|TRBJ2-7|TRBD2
CAWRSPSRTSGAYEQYF
TGTGCCTGGAGGTCACCGAGTCGGACTAGCGGGGCCTACGAGCAGTACTTC